What follows describes a single T cell receptor beta chain. Its antigen remains undetermined. Base quality data are lacking; no much larger clone is found one base away. The data originate from a study of T cell responses to AZD1222 COVID-19 vaccine (dated by TCRdb to the early 2020s). Regarding the research as a whole: A total of 233 trial participants underwent TCR sequencing, of whom 200 to 220 had received two doses of AZD1222 and some 26 had received two doses of the MenACWY control vaccine. Trial participants were enrolled by age into 18-55, 56-69 and 70-plus year subgroups, with about 150, 28 and 57 TCR-sequenced participants respectively. The study at large found these results: In the small 56-69-year group, the increase in depth fell short of significance, most likely because of low power. After two AZD1222 doses, spike-specific TCR breadth and depth were significantly higher than at day 0 and than in MenACWY recipients. Conclusions about previously exposed vaccinees were limited because only six AZD1222 recipients were SARS-CoV-2 seropositive at baseline. Epitopes outside the regions mutated in the B.1.351 and B.1.1.7 variants were reportedly recognized by nearly half of the unique spike-specific TCRs. The whole spike protein was spanned by vaccine-associated CD4 TCRs, and dominant responses were seen in regions 160-218 and 743-854. Participants were mostly white British and included more females than males, and it was suggested by the authors that clonal diversity may have been underestimated. Because no samples from the day 14 peak response were available, repertoires could be characterized only after the peak T cell response.

The CDR3 measures 14 amino acids from cysteine to phenylalanine. Just CDR3 DNA is preserved here, 42 bases in frame from base 1. The germline V gene gives CDR1 as WSHSY and CDR2 as SAAADI. V and J lose 3 bases and 3 bases, and a span of 12 bases separates them. What this sample's time point label stands for: about 28 days (+/-7) after the second vaccine dose. Because spike-specific TCR depth and breadth did not differ between the two schedules, AZD1222 recipients who got a second dose at roughly 4 weeks were pooled with those who got a second dose at roughly 12 weeks. Vaccinee samples came from UK trials COV001 and COV002, including a single-blind randomized controlled phase 2/3 trial of AZD1222 (ChAdOx1 nCoV-19) in healthy adults. For TCRbeta chain sequencing, PBMC samples from trial participants were taken at day 0 and at day 28 after the second dose. The CDR3 regions of human TCRbeta chains were subjected to immunosequencing. On the study's bioinformatics: Repertoire TCRs were checked for matches against a reference library of SARS-CoV-2-specific TCRs that had been generated using the MIRA antigen-specificity platform. Breadth was defined as the fraction of unique TCRs that were SARS-CoV-2-associated. Depth was defined as the fraction of total T cells that were SARS-CoV-2-associated. Using the MIRA data, each spike-specific TCR was assigned both to the spike region to which the TCR was reactive and to a CD4 or CD8 class. Log10-transformed breadth and depth values were compared by one-way ANOVA with Sidak's multiple comparisons tests. This is the immuneACCESS table as TCRdb keeps it, with only in-frame sequences that have V and J called. A part of the clones is gone; compared with another copy, unresolved V genes explain less than half, and the rest is unexplained. V, J and clone size are taken as reported in that table, and D and trimming were inferred from the DNA itself. This sample is represented by 110,000 or so clones; approximately 90% of them were singletons. Approximately 3.4% of the sample is held by the ten biggest clonotypes.

The TCR sequence derives from an adult who received the AZD1222 COVID-19 vaccine. This specimen was peripheral blood, taken 28 days after the second AZD1222 dose. The chain is made from TRBV10-2 and TRBJ2-7; 5 matching bases give a weak D call of TRBD1. The DNA reads TGCGCCAGCAGTGATATGGCTAGGGGCTACGAGCAGTACTTC. Its translation reads: CASSDMARGYEQYF.